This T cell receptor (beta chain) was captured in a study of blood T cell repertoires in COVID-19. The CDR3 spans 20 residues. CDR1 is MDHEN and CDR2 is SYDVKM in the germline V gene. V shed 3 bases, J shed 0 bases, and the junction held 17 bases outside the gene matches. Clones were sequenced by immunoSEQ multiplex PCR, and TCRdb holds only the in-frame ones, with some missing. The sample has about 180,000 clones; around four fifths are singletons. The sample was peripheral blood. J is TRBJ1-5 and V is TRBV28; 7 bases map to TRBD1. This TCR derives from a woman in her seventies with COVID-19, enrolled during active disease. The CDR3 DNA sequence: TGTGCCAGCAGTTTTTTCGTAAGGGGGCGCCGGTTATATAGCAATCAGCCCCAGCATTTT. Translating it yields CASSFFVRGRRLYSNQPQHF.